The count of the clone carrying this TCR beta chain is one. What it binds is not known. ViraFEST assay sequencing came after antigen-specific CD4+ T cells were expanded with viral peptide pools. Isolation of CD4+ T cells took place after less than twelve days of culture. They grew two million PBMC in each well, adding 9.5 to 10 IU/ml IL-2 and 8 to 10 ug/ml peptides. A half-volume exchange with IL-2 medium occurred on days 3 and 7. Germline lookup yields CDR1 SQVTM and CDR2 ANQGSEA. The CDR3 runs 13 residues. J was trimmed by 7 bases and V by 7 bases; bases with no gene match: 7. This sample stems from a study of vaccination effects on CD4 cells after COVID-19. Study outcomes and limitations: Infection-derived and vaccine-derived clones contracted markedly late after vaccination. The study had few convalescent patients and no early post-infection timepoints.

Generated by immunoSEQ multiplex PCR, the TCRdb table keeps only in-frame clones and is missing some. This sample has tens of thousands of clones, with 73% found just once. This rearrangement joins TRBV29-1 to TRBJ1-4, with 9 bases lining up with TRBD1. The specimen comprised CD4+ T cells from PBMCs cultured with HCoV-229E spike peptides, sampled before COVID-19 vaccination. This receptor was identified in a human donor who received a COVID-19 vaccine. CDR3 amino acids: CSAQQGASEKLFF. Written as DNA, the CDR3 is TGCAGCGCCCAACAGGGGGCGAGTGAAAAACTGTTTTTT.